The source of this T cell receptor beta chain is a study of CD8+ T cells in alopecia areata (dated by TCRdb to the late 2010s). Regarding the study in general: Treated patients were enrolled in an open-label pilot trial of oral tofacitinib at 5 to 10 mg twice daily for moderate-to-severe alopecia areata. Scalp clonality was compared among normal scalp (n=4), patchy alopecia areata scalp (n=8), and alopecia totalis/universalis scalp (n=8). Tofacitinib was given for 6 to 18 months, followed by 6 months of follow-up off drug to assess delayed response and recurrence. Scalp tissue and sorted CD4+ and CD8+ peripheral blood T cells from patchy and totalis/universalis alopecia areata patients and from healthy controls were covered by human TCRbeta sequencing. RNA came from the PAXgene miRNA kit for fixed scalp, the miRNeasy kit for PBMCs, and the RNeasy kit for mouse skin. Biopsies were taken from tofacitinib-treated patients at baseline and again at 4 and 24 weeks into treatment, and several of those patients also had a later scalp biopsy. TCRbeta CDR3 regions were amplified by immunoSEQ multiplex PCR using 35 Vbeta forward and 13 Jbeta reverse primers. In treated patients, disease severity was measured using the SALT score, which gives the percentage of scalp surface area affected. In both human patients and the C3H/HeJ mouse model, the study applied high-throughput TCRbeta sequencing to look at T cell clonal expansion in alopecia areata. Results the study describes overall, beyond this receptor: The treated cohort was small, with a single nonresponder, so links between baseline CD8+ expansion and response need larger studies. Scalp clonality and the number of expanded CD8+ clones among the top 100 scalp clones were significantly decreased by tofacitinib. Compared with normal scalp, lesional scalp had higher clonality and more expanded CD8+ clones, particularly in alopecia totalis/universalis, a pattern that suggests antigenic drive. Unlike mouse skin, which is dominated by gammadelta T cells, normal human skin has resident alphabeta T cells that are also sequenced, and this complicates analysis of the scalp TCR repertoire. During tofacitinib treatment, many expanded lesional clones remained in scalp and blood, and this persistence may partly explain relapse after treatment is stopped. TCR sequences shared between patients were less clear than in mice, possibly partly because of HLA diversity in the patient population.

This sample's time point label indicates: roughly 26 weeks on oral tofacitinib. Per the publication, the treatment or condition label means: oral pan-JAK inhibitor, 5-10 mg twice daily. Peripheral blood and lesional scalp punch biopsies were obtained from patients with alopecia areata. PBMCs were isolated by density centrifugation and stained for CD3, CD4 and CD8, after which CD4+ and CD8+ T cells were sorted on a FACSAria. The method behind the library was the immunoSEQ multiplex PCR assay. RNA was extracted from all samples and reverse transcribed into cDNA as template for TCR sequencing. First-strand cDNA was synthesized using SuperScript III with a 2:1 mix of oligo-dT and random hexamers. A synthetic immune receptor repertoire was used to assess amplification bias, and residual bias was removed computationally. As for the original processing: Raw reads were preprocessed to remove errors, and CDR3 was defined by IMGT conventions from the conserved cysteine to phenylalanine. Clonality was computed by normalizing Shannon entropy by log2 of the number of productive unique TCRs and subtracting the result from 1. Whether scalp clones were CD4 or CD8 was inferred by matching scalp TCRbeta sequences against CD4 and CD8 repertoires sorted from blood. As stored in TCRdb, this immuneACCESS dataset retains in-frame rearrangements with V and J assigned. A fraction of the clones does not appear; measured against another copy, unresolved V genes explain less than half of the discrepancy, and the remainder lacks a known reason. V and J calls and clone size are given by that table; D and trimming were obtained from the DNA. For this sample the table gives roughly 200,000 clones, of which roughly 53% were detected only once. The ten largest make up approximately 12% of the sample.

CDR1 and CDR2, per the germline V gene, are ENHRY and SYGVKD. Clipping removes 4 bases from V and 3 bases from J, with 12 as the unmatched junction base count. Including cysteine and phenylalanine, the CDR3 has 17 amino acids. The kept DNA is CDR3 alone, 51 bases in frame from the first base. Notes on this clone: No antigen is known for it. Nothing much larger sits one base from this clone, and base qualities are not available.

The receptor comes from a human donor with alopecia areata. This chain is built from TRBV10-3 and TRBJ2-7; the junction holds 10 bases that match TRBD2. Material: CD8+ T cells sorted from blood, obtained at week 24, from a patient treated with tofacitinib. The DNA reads TGTGCCATCAGTGTTACTAGCGGGGCCCCCTTAGGCTACGAGCAGTACTTC. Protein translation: CAISVTSGAPLGYEQYF.